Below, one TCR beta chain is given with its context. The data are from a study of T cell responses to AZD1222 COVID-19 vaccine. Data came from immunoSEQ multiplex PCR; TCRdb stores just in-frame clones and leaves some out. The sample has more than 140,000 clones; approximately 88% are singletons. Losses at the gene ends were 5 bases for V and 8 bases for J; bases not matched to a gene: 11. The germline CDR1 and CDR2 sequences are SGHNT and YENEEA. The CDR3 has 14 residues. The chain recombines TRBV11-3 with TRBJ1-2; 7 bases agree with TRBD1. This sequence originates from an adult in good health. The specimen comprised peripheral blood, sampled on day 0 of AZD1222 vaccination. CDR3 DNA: TGTGCCAGCAGCCCCTCAGGGGGGACCCACGGCTACACCTTC. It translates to CASSPSGGTHGYTF.